This T cell receptor beta chain was recorded in a study of metastatic and nonmetastatic thyroid tumors. The study's findings and limits: Benign nodules reportedly had significantly lower TCR beta diversity than malignant thyroid tumors in blood and tumor.

As regards this clone: Its antigen is currently unknown.

All patients were treatment-naive before thyroid surgery. TCRdb reassembled clones from the PCR reads with MiXCR. The sample yields approximately 10,000 clones, under 30% seen once. Germline CDR1 is SGHRS and CDR2 is YFSETQ. With 0 bases removed from V and 0 bases from J, the gap between germline ends came to 10 bases. The CDR3 is 15 residues long. Material: adjacent normal tissue. V usage is TRBV5-1 and J usage is TRBJ2-7; D possibly corresponds to TRBD1 (6 bases). This receptor was identified in a male donor with papillary thyroid cancer or a benign thyroid nodule (not recorded which). Some clones in this sample may be carry-over from other donors' samples. The CDR3 region has the DNA TGCGCCAGCAGCTTGGCCCAGGGGAGCTCCTACGAGCAGTACTTC. Protein sequence: CASSLAQGSSYEQYF.